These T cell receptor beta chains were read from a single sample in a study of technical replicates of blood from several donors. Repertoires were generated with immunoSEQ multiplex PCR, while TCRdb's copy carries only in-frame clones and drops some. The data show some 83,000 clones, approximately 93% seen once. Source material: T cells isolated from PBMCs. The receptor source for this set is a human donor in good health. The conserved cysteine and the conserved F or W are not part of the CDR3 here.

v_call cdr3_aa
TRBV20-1 SARGTAEAF
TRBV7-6 ASSLLAGVQNEQF
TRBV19 ASSRSDEQF
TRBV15 ATSSAPPGGRETQY
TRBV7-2 ASSSGFLIPSRDEQY
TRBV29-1 SVISGHGYT
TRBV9 ASSVAVEGVTEAF
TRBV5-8 ASSPRWALDNQPQH
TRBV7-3 ASSAYRNLGNTIY
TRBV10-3 ATRQGDTEAF
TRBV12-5 ASGLSLTGTDWVSEAF
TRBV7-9 ASSSSSTGLYGYT
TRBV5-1 ASSFGEREIRETQY
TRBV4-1 ASSSPGTGRMNTEAF
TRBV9 ASSLPTGGNTEAF
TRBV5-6 ASSLSKRENYEQY
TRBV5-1 ASSLVAGYEQY
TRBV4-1 ASSQDAGRNEQF
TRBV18 ASSPGGFQYTEAF
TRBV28 ASSPLDRVGGYT
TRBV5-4 ASSLAFSTDEKLF
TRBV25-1 ASSGDRGERKPQH
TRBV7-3 ASSLNSFGTDTQY
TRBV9 ASSLNPTPTVYEQY
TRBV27 ASSPPGSYEQY
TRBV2 ASSEIEETQY
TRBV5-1 ASSRTGTGFLNTEAF
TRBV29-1 SVTSGRATSYEQY
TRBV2 ASRTSGSRYEQY
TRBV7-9 ASSLARTTDTQY
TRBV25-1 ASSLTDRYGYT
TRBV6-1 ASSPRTSGVEQY
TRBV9 ASSPRTGGIDEQF
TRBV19 ASSMRTTNSYNEQF
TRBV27 ASSPSSGTVSYEQY
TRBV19 ASSITPGSLNEQY
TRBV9 ASSIGLASTDTQY
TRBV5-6 ASSLEGGGPEAF
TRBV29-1 SVADRGTDTQY
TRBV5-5 ASSFSHTSYNEQF
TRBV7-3 ASSPTSGQYNEQF
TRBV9 ASNPLATDTQY
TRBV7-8 ASSLDESEKLF
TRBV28 AIKGRAYEQY
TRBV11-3 ASAREVLSSYNEQF
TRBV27 ASSSSSGGSYEQY
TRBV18 ASSPGTLTGELF
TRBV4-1 ASSVLGNTIY
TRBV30 AWRERASYEQY
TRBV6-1 ASSGGWGLAGAVRETQY
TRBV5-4 ASRFGTSEREQY